This T cell receptor (beta chain) was identified during a study of resident and recirculating memory T cells in vitiligo. As concerns this clone: Its antigen is unknown.

TCRdb's copy holds only in-frame clones and misses some; the assay was immunoSEQ multiplex PCR. Counted here are about 76,000 clones, 90% to 95% occurring once; the ten biggest clones make up around 5.1%. Regarding the study as a whole: Different lesions suggested infiltration by different T cell clones.

Sequenced input: blood. The source of this sequence is a male donor with vitiligo.

CDR3 sequence reads: CAHGTSGTWGNEQFF. The CDR3 bases are TGTGCCCACGGGACTAGCGGGACATGGGGCAATGAGCAGTTCTTC. This chain uses TRBV28 with TRBJ2-1; 13 nucleotides line up with TRBD2. V lost 11 bases and J lost 6; bases outside the gene matches: 10. The CDR3 totals 15 residues. In germline, CDR1 is MDHEN, CDR2 SYDVKM.